The text below deals with one T cell receptor beta chain. As yet, its antigen is unknown. The sample comes from a study of immune evolution from preneoplasia to lung adenocarcinoma. Profiled with immunoSEQ multiplex PCR; TCRdb holds only in-frame clones, not every one. This table has 9,200 or so clones, over 75% appearing once. Trimming took 4 bases from V and 5 from J, leaving 11 bases between them. Germline V gene lookup returns CDR1 MNHEY and CDR2 SVGAGI. This CDR3 is built from 13 residues. General observations from the study: Compared with EGFR-mutant or double wild-type lesions, KRAS-mutant nodules were more clonal.

This TCR was sampled from a donor at least 70 years old with lung adenocarcinoma. Sequences were obtained from FFPE minimally invasive lung adenocarcinoma tissue. The genes are TRBV6-5 and TRBJ2-5; D not certain. DNA for the CDR3: TGTGCCAGCAGTTCCTCCTTCCGGGAGACCCAGTACTTC. Translating gives CASSSSFRETQYF.